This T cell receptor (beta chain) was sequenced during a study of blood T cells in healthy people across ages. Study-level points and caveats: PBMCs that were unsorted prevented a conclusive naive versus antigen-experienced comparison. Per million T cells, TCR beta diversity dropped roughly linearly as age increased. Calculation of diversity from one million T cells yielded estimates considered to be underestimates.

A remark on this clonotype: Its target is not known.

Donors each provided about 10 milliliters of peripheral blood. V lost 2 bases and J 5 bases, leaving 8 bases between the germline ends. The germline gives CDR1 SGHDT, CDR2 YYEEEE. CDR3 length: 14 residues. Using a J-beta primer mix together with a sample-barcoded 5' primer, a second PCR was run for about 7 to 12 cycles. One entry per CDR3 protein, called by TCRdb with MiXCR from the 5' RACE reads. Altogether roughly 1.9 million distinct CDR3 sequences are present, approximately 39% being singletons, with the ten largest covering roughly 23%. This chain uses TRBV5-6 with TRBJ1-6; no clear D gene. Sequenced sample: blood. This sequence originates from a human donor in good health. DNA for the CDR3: TGTGCCAGCAGCTTCGATATAGATAATTCACCCCTCCACTTT. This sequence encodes CASSFDIDNSPLHF. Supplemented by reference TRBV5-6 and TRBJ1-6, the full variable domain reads DAGVTQSPTHLIKTRGQQVTLRCSPKSGHDTVSWYQQALGQGPQFIFQYYEEEERQRGNFPDRFSGHQFPNYSSELNVNALLLGDSALYLCASSFDIDNSPLHFGNGTRLTVT.